This record looks at one TCR beta chain sequence and its context. Its antigen is unknown. This sample is part of a study of cytomegalovirus exposure and HLA in healthy donors. The study, taken as a whole, reports: In a later analysis, productive TCRs from donors in an Asian-associated ancestry cluster reportedly carried fewer N-insertions than the cohort mean.

This CDR3 contains 14 residues. Germline assignment: CDR1 GTSNPN and CDR2 SVGIG (reference sequence). Trimming took 0 bases from V and 3 from J, leaving 10 bases between them. The PCR contained 60 Vbeta and 13 Jbeta primers. In the original workflow: Tens of millions of unique TCR beta chains, 10 million to 14 million shared, were counted in a later analysis. Assay used: immunoSEQ multiplex PCR; TCRdb lists only in-frame clones, some missing. For V, J and clone size, that table is used; D and trimming come from the DNA. This table holds 100,000 to 150,000 clones, approximately 80% found once. The sequenced sample was PBMCs. The chain carries TRBV30 and TRBJ2-3; TRBD2 might be the D (5 bases). The clonotype comes from a female donor in good health and CMV-seronegative. The CDR3 here is CAWSVGRLTDTQYF. Here the CDR3 DNA reads TGTGCCTGGAGTGTTGGGAGACTGACAGATACGCAGTATTTT.